Shown below are 20 T cell receptor beta chains from a single sample sequenced in a study of response to subunit inactivated influenza vaccine. TCRdb analysed the RT-PCR reads with MiXCR anew, one entry per CDR3 protein. This table holds about 170,000 distinct CDR3 sequences, about an eighth found once. This sample also appeared in a second study, on T cells expressing NK-cell markers. That study reports: TCR beta libraries carry UMIs added by 5'RACE template switching.

The sample consisted of CD8+ T cells sorted from PBMCs, taken 11 to 12 days after vaccination. The receptor source for this set is a man in his fifties or sixties who received an inactivated influenza vaccine.

This chain joins TRBV7-3 and TRBJ2-1; TRBD2 aligns across 7 bases. This CDR3 has 15 amino acids. Germline V gene sequence: CDR1 SGHTA, CDR2 FQGTGA. The J segment lost 2 bases and the V segment lost 2 bases, leaving 3 bases of the junction unmatched. The CDR3 bases are TGTGCCAGCAGCTTACTAGCGGTTACCTACAATGAGCAGTTCTTC. Its protein is CASSLLAVTYNEQFF.

At least ten counts were recorded for this clonotype. The rearrangement links TRBV9 to TRBJ2-2; D is uncertain. The CDR3 consists of 17 residues. Germline V gene lookup returns CDR1 SGDLS and CDR2 YYNGEE. V lost 1 base and J 0 bases, leaving 13 bases between the germline ends. CDR3 sequence: CASSVLRQPSNTGELFF. The CDR3 nucleotides are TGTGCCAGCAGCGTACTTCGCCAACCTTCGAACACCGGGGAGCTGTTTTTT. The full variable domain, completed using reference TRBV9 and TRBJ2-2, is DSGVTQTPKHLITATGQRVTLRCSPRSGDLSVYWYQQSLDQGLQFLIQYYNGEERAKGNILERFSAQQFPDLHSELNLSSLELGDSALYFCASSVLRQPSNTGELFFGEGSRLTVL.

This clonotype was picked up many times. V gene TRBV4-2 combines with J gene TRBJ2-7; TRBD2 is a possible D gene (7 bases). Germline V lookup: CDR1 LGHNA, CDR2 YNFKEQ. Trimming removed 0 bases from V and 4 bases from J, with 16 bases in between. The CDR3 contains 16 residues. Written as DNA, the CDR3 is TGTGCCAGCAGCCAAGATTCGGGGGGCCGGAATTACGAGCAGTACTTC. Translating it yields CASSQDSGGRNYEQYF.

This clonotype was seen a handful of times. The V gene is TRBV6-2 or TRBV6-3, the J gene TRBJ2-3; 14 bases fit TRBD2. The V gene end was trimmed by 7 bases and the J gene end by 0 bases; junction bases not matched to a gene: 15. Germline CDR1 and CDR2: MNHEY and SVGEGT. This CDR3 contains 20 residues. As DNA, the CDR3 is TGTGCCAGCACCCCCCTCTCTTCCGGGACTAGCGGGAGTAGCACAGATACGCAGTATTTT. Translating it yields CASTPLSSGTSGSSTDTQYF.

The rearrangement links TRBV7-9 to TRBJ1-1, with D possibly matching TRBD1 (5 bases). The CDR3 contains 14 residues. CDR1 is SEHNR and CDR2 is FQNEAQ in the germline V gene (reference sequence). V lost 6 bases to trimming and J lost 3 bases, with 14 bases between them. The CDR3 protein is CASSSGGAYTEAFF. The CDR3 region has the DNA TGTGCCAGCAGTTCTGGGGGAGCATACACTGAAGCTTTCTTT.

J is TRBJ2-1 and V is TRBV12-3 or TRBV12-4; D remains ambiguous. Trimming removed 2 bases from V and 6 bases from J, with 14 bases in between. The CDR3 length is 15 residues. The CDR3: CASSLPSRTLNEQFF. CDR3 bases: TGTGCCAGCAGTTTACCCAGCCGGACCCTCAATGAGCAGTTCTTC.

This chain uses TRBV7-9 with TRBJ1-1; 7 nucleotides align to TRBD1. With 5 bases clipped from V and 4 bases from J, the junction kept 7 bases outside the gene matches. In germline, CDR1 is SEHNR, CDR2 FQNEAQ (reference sequence). This CDR3 region has 14 residues. The CDR3 loop is CASSETGVFTEAFF. The CDR3 coding sequence is TGTGCCAGCAGCGAAACAGGGGTGTTCACTGAAGCTTTCTTT.

The chain joins TRBV20-1 to TRBJ2-7; either TRBD1 or TRBD2 may supply D (6 bases each). Trimming cost V 1 base and J 3 bases, with 16 bases left between them. Germline CDR1 is DFQATT and CDR2 is SNEGSKA (reference sequence). The CDR3 is made up of 15 amino acids. The CDR3 coding sequence is TGCAGTGCTAGAGTGTGGGGGGCCCCCCACTACGAGCAGTACTTC. Translated: CSARVWGAPHYEQYF.

The chain carries TRBV6-5 and TRBJ2-1, with D tentatively TRBD1 or TRBD2 (6 bases each). This CDR3 region has 18 residues. The germline V gene has CDR1 MNHEY and CDR2 SVGAGI. Trimming took 2 bases from V and 10 from J, leaving 27 bases between them. The CDR3 DNA sequence: TGTGCCAGCAGTTACGACCCCTATCTCGCGGATGGGGGGCGGGAGCAGTTCTTC. It is translated as CASSYDPYLADGGREQFF.

CDR3 region: CASSWTGAVNEQFF. DNA of the CDR3: TGCGCCAGCAGCTGGACAGGTGCGGTAAATGAGCAGTTCTTC. The chain couples TRBV5-1 to TRBJ2-1; 7 bases align to TRBD1. The V segment lost 3 bases and the J segment 7 bases; nucleotides outside the gene matches: 7. This CDR3 is 14 amino acids long. Germline loops: CDR1 SGHRS, CDR2 YFSETQ.

V and J are TRBV20-1 and TRBJ2-5, with D possibly TRBD1 on 6 matching bases. Looked up from germline, CDR1 is DFQATT and CDR2 is SNEGSKA (reference sequence). V dropped 6 bases and J dropped 5 bases, with 19 bases sitting between them. The CDR3 covers 14 residues. CDR3 sequence: CSAGPWGPEETQYF. The CDR3 DNA reads as TGCAGTGCAGGGCCTTGGGGGCCGGAGGAGACCCAGTACTTC.

This clonotype has only a few counts. This chain connects TRBV6-2 or TRBV6-3 to TRBJ2-7; 8 bases align to TRBD1. There are 13 residues in the CDR3. Germline V CDR1 and CDR2: MNHEY, SVGEGT. The J segment lost 1 base and the V segment lost 9 bases, leaving 5 bases of the junction unmatched. CDR3 loop: CASGQGLSYEQYF. In DNA form, the CDR3 reads TGTGCCAGTGGACAGGGTCTTTCCTACGAGCAGTACTTC.

V is TRBV20-1 and J is TRBJ1-5, with 7 positions matching TRBD1. This CDR3 has 14 amino acids. The V segment lost 3 bases and the J segment 5 bases; nucleotides outside the gene matches: 7. Germline loops: CDR1 DFQATT, CDR2 SNEGSKA (reference sequence). DNA for the CDR3: TGCAGTGCTAGCCCCTACAGGGGAGATCAGCCCCAGCATTTT. This encodes CSASPYRGDQPQHF.

The genes are TRBV27 and TRBJ2-1; D may match TRBD1 or TRBD2 (5 bases each). From germline, CDR1 is MNHEY and CDR2 SMNVEV (reference sequence). The V end was cut by 4 bases, the J end by 5 bases, with 15 bases between. This CDR3 is built from 15 residues. CDR3 DNA: TGTGCCAGCAGTTCCCCCGGGACCACCGACAATGAGCAGTTCTTC. The encoded protein is CASSSPGTTDNEQFF.

In this sample, this clonotype turned up a few times. The V call is TRBV2, the J call TRBJ2-1; 8 bases map to TRBD1. This CDR3 spans 14 amino acids. J was trimmed by 4 bases and V by 3 bases; bases with no gene match: 2. Looked up from germline, CDR1 is SNHLY and CDR2 is FYNNEI. The CDR3 is CASSDQGAYNEQFF. The CDR3 nucleotides are TGTGCCAGCAGTGACCAGGGGGCGTACAATGAGCAGTTCTTC.

In its sample, this clonotype was seen a few times. The chain's CDR3 is CASSIRDRDEKLFF. CDR3 sequence (DNA): TGTGCCAGCAGTATCCGGGACAGGGATGAAAAACTGTTTTTT. The rearrangement joins TRBV12-3 or TRBV12-4 to TRBJ1-4, with 9 bases identical to TRBD1. V gave up 5 bases and J gave up 6 bases; unmatched junction bases: 4. The CDR3 sequence is 14 residues long.

There are a few counts of this clonotype. The chain employs TRBV9 and TRBJ1-2, with 7 bases identical to TRBD1. With V trimmed by 2 bases and J by 3 bases, 7 bases remained unmatched. Germline V lookup: CDR1 SGDLS, CDR2 YYNGEE. There are 15 residues in the CDR3. The chain's CDR3 is CASSVSRDSYYGYTF. CDR3 nucleotides: TGTGCCAGCAGCGTCTCAAGGGACAGCTACTATGGCTACACCTTC.

The rearrangement uses TRBV7-9 and TRBJ2-7; D is uncertain. CDR3 length: 12 residues. The V gene's germline CDR1 is SEHNR and CDR2 FQNEAQ (reference sequence). Trimming took 2 bases from V and 5 from J, leaving 7 bases between them. The CDR3 DNA is TGTGCCAGCAGCTTAAGTTGGGACGAGCAGTACTTC. Protein: CASSLSWDEQYF.

CDR3 loop: CASSLGQALNTEAFF. CDR3 in DNA: TGTGCCAGCAGTTTAGGACAGGCCTTGAACACTGAAGCTTTCTTT. V is TRBV12-3 or TRBV12-4 and J is TRBJ1-1; D may be TRBD1 (6 bases). Trimming left V 1 base short and J 0 bases short, with 9 bases between. The CDR3 runs 15 residues.

This clonotype was seen only a few times. The V and J genes are TRBV11-2 and TRBJ2-6, with D unclear. The germline gives CDR1 SGHAT, CDR2 FQNNGV. The V end lost 3 bases, the J end lost 2 bases, and 8 bases lay between the germline ends. This CDR3 spans 15 amino acids. The CDR3 DNA is TGTGCCAGCAGCTTGGGCTGGGCTGGGGCCAACGTCCTGACTTTC. Protein: CASSLGWAGANVLTF.